This entry lists 15 T cell receptor beta chains sequenced from one sample in a study of T-cell memory formation after mild COVID-19. Via MiXCR, TCRdb re-called the 5' RACE reads, giving one row per CDR3 protein. This repertoire shows 450,000 to 650,000 distinct CDR3 sequences, 20% to 25% found once; its top ten account for about 8.2%. Sequenced input: PBMCs or a T cell subset sorted from them (not recorded which). These receptors came from an adult woman who had mild COVID-19 (a few samples of this study predate the infection). Cell type and time point are not known.

This clonotype was seen only a few times. The chain uses TRBV15 and TRBJ2-7; D may be TRBD1 (7 bases). This CDR3 has 17 residues. Trimming pared 3 bases from V and 5 bases from J, leaving 23 bases between. Germline lookup yields CDR1 LNHNV and CDR2 YYDKDF (reference sequence). The CDR3 here is CATSRGLDSDRRNEQYF. CDR3 nucleotide sequence: TGTGCCACCAGCAGGGGACTTGATTCGGACAGGAGGAACGAGCAGTACTTC.

This chain uses TRBV9 with TRBJ1-4, with TRBD1 matching 7 bases. The CDR3 length is 15 residues. Per the germline V gene, CDR1 is SGDLS and CDR2 is YYNGEE. Losses at the gene ends were 3 bases for V and 8 bases for J; bases not matched to a gene: 10. The CDR3 is CASSERQGGLEKLFF. The CDR3 region has the DNA TGTGCCAGCAGCGAACGACAGGGAGGTTTGGAAAAACTGTTTTTT. The full variable domain, rest sourced from reference TRBV9 and TRBJ1-4, is DSGVTQTPKHLITATGQRVTLRCSPRSGDLSVYWYQQSLDQGLQFLIQYYNGEERAKGNILERFSAQQFPDLHSELNLSSLELGDSALYFCASSERQGGLEKLFFGSGTQLSVL.

The sample holds a few counts of this clonotype. This chain links TRBV7-9 with TRBJ2-7; D uncertain. The CDR3 is 13 amino acids. V was clipped by 5 bases and J by 5 bases, with 13 bases between them. The germline gives CDR1 SEHNR, CDR2 FQNEAQ (reference sequence). The DNA of the CDR3 is TGTGCCAGCAGCGCCCCGGGTTGGCACGAGCAGTACTTC. It codes for CASSAPGWHEQYF.

This chain links TRBV3-1 with TRBJ2-2; the match to TRBD2 covers 8 bases. Per the germline V gene, CDR1 is LGHDT and CDR2 is YNNKEL (reference sequence). After removal of 4 bases from V and 5 bases from J, the junction contained 6 bases not matched to a gene. This CDR3 is 15 amino acids long. CDR3 amino acids: CASSRGGKRTGELFF. The CDR3 DNA follows: TGTGCCAGCAGCCGCGGGGGGAAAAGGACCGGGGAGCTGTTTTTT.

This clonotype was found many times. A read error may account for a junction end that differs from germline. The chain is built from TRBV15 and TRBJ2-1; no clear D gene. The CDR3 is 14 amino acids. From germline, CDR1 is LNHNV and CDR2 YYDKDF (reference sequence). The CDR3 region is CATSRDYTPDHVIF. In DNA form, the CDR3 reads TGTGCCACCAGCAGAGACTATACCCCGGACCACGTTATCTTC.

This clonotype was observed at least ten times. The chain is built from TRBV19 and TRBJ1-1; D unclear. In germline, CDR1 is LNHDA, CDR2 SQIVND (reference sequence). Trimming took 7 bases from V and 10 from J, leaving 22 bases between them. The CDR3 loop spans 14 amino acids. The CDR3 nucleotides are TGTGCCAGTATACCCCCGGGCCGACCTTCAGGAGCTTTCTTT. Encoded protein: CASIPPGRPSGAFF.

The gene calls are TRBV3-1 and TRBJ1-6; 8 positions match TRBD1. J gave up 7 bases and V 1 base, and 3 bases lay outside the gene matches. In germline, CDR1 is LGHDT, CDR2 YNNKEL (reference sequence). The CDR3 is 15 residues long. In nucleotides, the CDR3 is TGTGCCAGCAGCCAAGGGACAGGGAACAATTCACCCCTCCACTTT. It encodes CASSQGTGNNSPLHF.

The gene calls are TRBV9 and TRBJ2-7; 7 nucleotides agree with TRBD2. J was trimmed by 2 bases and V by 4 bases; bases with no gene match: 12. The CDR3 runs 16 residues. The germline gives CDR1 SGDLS, CDR2 YYNGEE. The CDR3 DNA follows: TGTGCCAGCAGCACCAGCGGGGTAGCGGCAGCCTACGAGCAGTACTTC. As protein: CASSTSGVAAAYEQYF.

The chain carries TRBV2 and TRBJ2-2; 10 bases map to TRBD2. Looked up from germline, CDR1 is SNHLY and CDR2 is FYNNEI. The V gene end was trimmed by 2 bases and the J gene end by 2 bases; junction bases not matched to a gene: 5. This CDR3 contains 17 residues. CDR3 residues: CASSEIKLAGNTGELFF. Here the CDR3 DNA reads TGTGCCAGCAGTGAAATCAAACTAGCGGGAAACACCGGGGAGCTGTTTTTT.

This clonotype was observed at least ten times. The chain combines TRBV6-2 or TRBV6-3 with TRBJ1-1; TRBD1 agrees at 9 bases. This CDR3 is built from 20 residues. The V and J ends lost 2 bases and 2 bases, in that order; junction bases with no gene match: 18. Germline V gene lookup returns CDR1 MNHEY and CDR2 SVGEGT. DNA for the CDR3: TGTGCCAGCAGTTACGCGAGACGTACCGGGACAGGGCTAGGAAACACTGAAGCTTTCTTT. The encoded protein is CASSYARRTGTGLGNTEAFF.

The rearrangement uses TRBV12-3 or TRBV12-4 and TRBJ1-2; unclear D gene. The V end lost 1 base, the J end lost 8 bases, and 14 bases lay between the germline ends. This CDR3 is 14 amino acids long. CDR3 sequence reads: CASSLEGIIGGYTF. The CDR3 DNA follows: TGTGCCAGCAGTTTAGAAGGGATCATCGGGGGCTACACCTTC.

This clonotype was detected only once. V is TRBV20-1 and J is TRBJ2-2, with D unresolved. The CDR3 has 13 amino acids. The germline CDR1 and CDR2 sequences are DFQATT and SNEGSKA (reference sequence). V was cut by 0 bases and J by 2 bases, with 4 bases left in between. CDR3 region: CSAREINTGELFF. The CDR3 DNA sequence: TGCAGTGCTAGAGAGATAAACACCGGGGAGCTGTTTTTT.

This clonotype turned up a few times. V is TRBV24-1 and J is TRBJ2-1; 8 positions agree with TRBD2. The CDR3 has 16 amino acids. The germline V gene encodes CDR1 KGHDR and CDR2 SFDVKD. The J segment lost 5 bases and the V segment lost 3 bases, leaving 8 bases of the junction unmatched. CDR3 region: CATSDRSGGANNEQFF. For the CDR3, the DNA is TGTGCCACCAGTGATAGGAGCGGGGGAGCCAACAATGAGCAGTTCTTC.

This clonotype was recorded only once. The CDR3: CSAREGGRVNQPQHF. In DNA, the CDR3 is TGCAGTGCTAGAGAAGGGGGACGGGTCAATCAGCCCCAGCATTTT. The chain is built from TRBV20-1 and TRBJ1-5; D is perhaps TRBD1 (6 bases). This CDR3 comprises 15 residues. V was shortened by 0 bases and J by 3 bases, with 12 bases between the two germline ends. Germline V gene data show CDR1 as DFQATT and CDR2 as SNEGSKA (reference sequence).

The chain carries TRBV11-2 and TRBJ2-1, with D maybe TRBD1 (5 bases). The V gene lost 3 bases and the J gene lost 0 bases, with 15 bases spanning the gap. The CDR3 is 17 amino acids. Germline CDR1 and CDR2: SGHAT and FQNNGV. CDR3 sequence (DNA): TGTGCCAGCAGCTTTCCGGACATTCCGAGCTCCTACAATGAGCAGTTCTTC. Residues: CASSFPDIPSSYNEQFF.